This record concerns one T cell receptor beta chain sequence. Using immunoSEQ multiplex PCR, the repertoire was profiled, and TCRdb retains in-frame clones only, with some absent. The data show under 13,000 clones, over 70% seen once. V dropped 6 bases and J dropped 4; count of bases not matched to a gene: 7. Germline assignment: CDR1 SNHLY and CDR2 FYNNEI. The CDR3 extends over 15 amino acids. These data are taken from a study of OX40 agonist ivuxolimab in advanced cancers. Study as a whole: The group had a mean age of roughly 56 years, ranged from about 23 to 85, and was around 82% male.

The TCR was taken from an adult with an advanced solid tumor such as melanoma, head and neck, liver or kidney cancer. The J gene is TRBJ2-1, the V gene TRBV2; 9 bases are a match to TRBD1. Here the sequenced sample was CD4+ or CD8+ T cells sorted from blood, taken in a trial of the OX40 agonist ivuxolimab. CDR3 bases: TGTGCCAGCAGGGGGACAGGGATAAAGTACAATGAGCAGTTCTTC. Its protein is CASRGTGIKYNEQFF.